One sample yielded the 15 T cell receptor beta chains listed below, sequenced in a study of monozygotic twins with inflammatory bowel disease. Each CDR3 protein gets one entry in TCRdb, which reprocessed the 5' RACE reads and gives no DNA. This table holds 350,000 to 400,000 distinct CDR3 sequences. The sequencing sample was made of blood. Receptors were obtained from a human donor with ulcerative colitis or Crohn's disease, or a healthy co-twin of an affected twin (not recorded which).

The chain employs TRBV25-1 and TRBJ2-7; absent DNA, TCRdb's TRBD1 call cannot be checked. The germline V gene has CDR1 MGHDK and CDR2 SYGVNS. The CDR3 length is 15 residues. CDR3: CASSEQGAAVYEQYF.

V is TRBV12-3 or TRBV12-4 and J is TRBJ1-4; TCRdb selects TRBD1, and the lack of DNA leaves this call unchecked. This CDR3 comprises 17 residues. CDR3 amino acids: CASSLTRTRATNEKLFF.

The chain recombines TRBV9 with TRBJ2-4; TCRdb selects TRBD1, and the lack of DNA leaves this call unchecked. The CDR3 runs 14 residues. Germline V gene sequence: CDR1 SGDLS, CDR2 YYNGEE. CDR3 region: CASSVVGTDNIQYF. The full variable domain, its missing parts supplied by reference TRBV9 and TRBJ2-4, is DSGVTQTPKHLITATGQRVTLRCSPRSGDLSVYWYQQSLDQGLQFLIQYYNGEERAKGNILERFSAQQFPDLHSELNLSSLELGDSALYFCASSVVGTDNIQYFGAGTRLSVL.

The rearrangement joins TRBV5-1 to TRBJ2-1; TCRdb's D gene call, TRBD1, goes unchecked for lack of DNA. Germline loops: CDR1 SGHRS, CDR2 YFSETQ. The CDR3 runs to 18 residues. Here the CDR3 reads CASSLGLSAGQGYNEQFF.

The CDR3 sequence is CASSERIPGTGVFQPQHF. The chain is built from TRBV12-3 or TRBV12-4 and TRBJ1-5; TCRdb selects TRBD1, and the lack of DNA leaves this call unchecked. The CDR3 runs 18 residues.

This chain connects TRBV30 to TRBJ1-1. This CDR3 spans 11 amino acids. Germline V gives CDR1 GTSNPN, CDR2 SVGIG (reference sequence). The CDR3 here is CAWSVRSEAFF.

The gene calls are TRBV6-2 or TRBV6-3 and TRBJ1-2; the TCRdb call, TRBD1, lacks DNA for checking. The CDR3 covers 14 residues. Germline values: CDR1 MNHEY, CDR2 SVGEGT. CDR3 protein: CASSDRAPNYGYTF.

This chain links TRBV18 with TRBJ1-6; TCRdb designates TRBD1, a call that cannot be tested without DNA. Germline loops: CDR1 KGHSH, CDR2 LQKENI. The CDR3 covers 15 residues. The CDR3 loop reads CASSPTGGSNSPLHF.

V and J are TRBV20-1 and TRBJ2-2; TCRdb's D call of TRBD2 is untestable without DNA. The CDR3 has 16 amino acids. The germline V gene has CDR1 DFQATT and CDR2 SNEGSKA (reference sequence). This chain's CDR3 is CSARPSAGGPIGELFF.

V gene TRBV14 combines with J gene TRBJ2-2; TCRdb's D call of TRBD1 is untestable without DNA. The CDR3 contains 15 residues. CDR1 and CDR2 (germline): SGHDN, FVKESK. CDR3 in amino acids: CASSQQGVRTGELFF.

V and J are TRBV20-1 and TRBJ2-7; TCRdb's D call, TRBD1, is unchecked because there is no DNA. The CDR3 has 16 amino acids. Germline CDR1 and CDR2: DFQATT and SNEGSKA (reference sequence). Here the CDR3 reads CSARVGGEVNSGEQYF.

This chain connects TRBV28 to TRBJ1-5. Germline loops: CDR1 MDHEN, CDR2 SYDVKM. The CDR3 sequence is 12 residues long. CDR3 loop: CASSYPDQPQHF.

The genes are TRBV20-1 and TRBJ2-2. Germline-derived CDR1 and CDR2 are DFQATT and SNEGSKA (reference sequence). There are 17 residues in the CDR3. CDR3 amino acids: CSARDPDGKRFTGELFF.

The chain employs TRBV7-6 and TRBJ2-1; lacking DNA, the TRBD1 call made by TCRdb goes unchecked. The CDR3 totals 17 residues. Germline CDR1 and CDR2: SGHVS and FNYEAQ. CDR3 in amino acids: CASSPARDTNSYNEQFF.

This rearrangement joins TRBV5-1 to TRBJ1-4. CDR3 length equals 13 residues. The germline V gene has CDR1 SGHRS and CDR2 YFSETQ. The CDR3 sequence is CASSLEPNEKLFF.